The present entry profiles one T cell receptor beta chain with its context. Symptom resolution, clearance, or two negative PCRs marked the recovered donors of Cohort 3. Generated by immunoSEQ multiplex PCR, the TCRdb table keeps only in-frame clones and is missing some. The sample consists of 280,000 or so clones, roughly 87% of them appearing once. This CDR3 has 11 amino acids. V lost 7 bases and J 13 bases, leaving 20 bases between the germline ends. Germline lookup yields CDR1 DFQATT and CDR2 SNEGSKA (reference sequence). The record originates from a study of blood T cell repertoires in COVID-19. As for the study in general: From the United States, Italy and Spain came samples of acute and convalescent COVID-19. The cDNA or gDNA used as material had been derived from T cells, B-cell-depleted T cells, or PBMCs.

This receptor was obtained from a middle-aged woman who had recovered from COVID-19. The chain carries TRBV20-1 and TRBJ2-7, with D possibly matching TRBD1 (6 bases). Sequenced input: PBMCs or T cells enriched from blood (not recorded which). The CDR3 sequence is CSVTSGALAYF. CDR3 coding DNA: TGCAGTGTTACCTCAGGGGCCCTAGCCTACTTC.